This paragraph covers one TCR beta chain sequence. This clonotype came up many times. Its target antigen remains unknown. Base qualities are not provided; no much larger clone lies one nucleotide away. To synthesize cDNA, template-switch 5'RACE was performed with a primer carrying a 10-nucleotide random unique molecular identifier so that each TCR transcript was tagged. Every sequencing run covered 15-18 subjects and yielded more than 180 million TCR-beta sequences. The RNeasy kit was used for extraction of total RNA. The KAPA Real-time Library Amplification kit was used to amplify TCR-beta VDJ regions with primers for the TCR constant region and the 5'RACE anchor. Sample indexes and Illumina adaptors were added in a first PCR, after which library yield was increased in a second PCR. The roughly 650 bp TCR product was size-selected on a 2% E-gel SizeSelection system after Ampure bead purification. Before pooling, libraries had their quality checked on a Bioanalyzer, their concentration measured with Qubit, and their quantity determined with the Kapa Library Quantification kit. An Illumina HiSeq 2500 sequenced the libraries paired-end 2 x 150 bp. To increase sequence diversity, about 23-32% phiX was spiked into each library pool. The authors processed their data as follows. The UMI-based MiGEC pipeline processed quality-filtered reads and removed over 80% of raw TCR sequences during error correction. VDJ genes were aligned to IMGT germline references, and clonotypes were defined by unique CDR3 amino acid sequence plus V-J genes. VDJtools evaluated clonal expansion, Shannon diversity and CDR3 relatedness (CalcPairwiseDistances, ClusterSamples); CLCbio workbench built phylogenetic trees. Expanded clones were defined as having at least 8 unique UMIs, based on coefficient-of-variation modelling across technical triplicates. TCRdb reworked the public reads: Q25 trimming with fastp, MiXCR clone assembly, productive beta chains retained. Every entry covers one CDR3 protein and lists the most common genes and DNA from its rows. The V and J calls shown here were made by TCRdb, not taken from the authors' results. The sample table holds tens of thousands of distinct CDR3 sequences, of which 2% to 3% were seen once. The leading ten clones occupy 3% of the sample.

CDR1 and CDR2, looked up from the germline V gene, are MNHNS and SASEGT. Unmatched junction bases come to 2, with V trimmed by 3 bases and J by 15 bases. CDR3 length: 10 amino acids, cysteine to phenylalanine. Left in the record is the CDR3 DNA by itself, 30 bases read in frame from the first base. For the unsorted PBMC libraries, 2 million PBMCs were stored in RNAlater at -80 degrees C until RNA extraction and were used to generate the libraries. The multiple sclerosis patients were enrolled in a US clinical protocol that evaluated disease progression with magnetic resonance imaging. Peripheral blood was subjected to Ficoll-Hypaque density gradient centrifugation to isolate PBMCs, which were then cryopreserved in liquid nitrogen. This entry comes from a study of neurological immune-mediated disorders (dated by TCRdb to about 2019). Regarding the study in general: Among the approximately 34 multiple sclerosis patients, relapsing-remitting MS was present in around 31 and secondary progressive MS was present in 3. Peripheral blood TCR-beta repertoires from patients with HTLV-I-associated myelopathy (HAM/TSP), patients with multiple sclerosis, and healthy controls were compared in the study using UMI-based sequencing. Longitudinal samples, technical triplicates and paired sorted CD4+ and CD8+ T-cell subsets, alongside PBMC samples, were included among the approximately 110 TCR-beta libraries. Of the 65 to 70 subjects in the cohort, about 15 were HAM/TSP patients, around 34 were multiple sclerosis patients, and around 20 were healthy controls. Study-wide findings and limitations: The highest TCR clonal expansion was observed in HAM/TSP patients, whereas the lowest was observed in MS patients, even when compared with healthy controls. The MS cluster showed no association with clinical or MRI features, and the authors stated that larger cohorts are needed. Expanded clones from different subjects shared no identical CDR3 amino acid sequences, which suggests that TCR-beta repertoires were private in all groups. Repertoires from 18 of 34 MS patients were grouped by phylogenetic analysis into a cluster of related CDR3 sequences, suggesting a possible repertoire-level signature.

The chain links TRBV6-1 with TRBJ2-1, and 7 junction bases match TRBD1. The TCR comes from a man in his fifties or sixties with multiple sclerosis. The sample taken for sequencing was PBMCs. The CDR3 reads CASSESGGFF. The DNA sequence is given as TGTGCCAGCAGTGAGTCAGGGGGGTTCTTC.